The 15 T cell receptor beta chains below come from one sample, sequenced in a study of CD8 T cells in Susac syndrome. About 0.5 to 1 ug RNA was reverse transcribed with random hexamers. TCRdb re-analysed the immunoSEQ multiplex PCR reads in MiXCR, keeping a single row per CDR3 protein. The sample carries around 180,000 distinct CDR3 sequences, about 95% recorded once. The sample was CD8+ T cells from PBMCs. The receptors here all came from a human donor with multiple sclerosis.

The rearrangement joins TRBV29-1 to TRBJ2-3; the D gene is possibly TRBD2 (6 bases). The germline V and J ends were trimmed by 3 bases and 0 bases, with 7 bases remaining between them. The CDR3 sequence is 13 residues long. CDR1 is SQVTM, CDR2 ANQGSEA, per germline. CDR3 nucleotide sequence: TGCAGCGTTGATGCGGGAAGCACAGATACGCAGTATTTT. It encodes CSVDAGSTDTQYF.

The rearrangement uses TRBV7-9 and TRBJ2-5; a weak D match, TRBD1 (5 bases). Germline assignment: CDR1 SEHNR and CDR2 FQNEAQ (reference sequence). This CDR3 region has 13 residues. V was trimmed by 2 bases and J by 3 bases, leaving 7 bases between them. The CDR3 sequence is CASSLFREETQYF. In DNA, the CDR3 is TGTGCCAGCAGCTTATTCAGGGAAGAGACCCAGTACTTC. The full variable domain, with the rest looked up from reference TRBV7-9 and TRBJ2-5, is DTGVSQNPRHKITKRGQNVTFRCDPISEHNRLYWYRQTLGQGPEFLTYFQNEAQLEKSRLLSDRFSAERPKGSFSTLEIQRTEQGDSAMYLCASSLFREETQYFGPGTRLLVL.

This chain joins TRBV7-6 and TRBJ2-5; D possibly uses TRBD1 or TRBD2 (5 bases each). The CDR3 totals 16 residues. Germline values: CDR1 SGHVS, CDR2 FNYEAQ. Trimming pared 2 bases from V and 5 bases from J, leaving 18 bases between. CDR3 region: CASSLRGVRELETQYF. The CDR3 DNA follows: TGTGCCAGCAGCTTACGGGGAGTCAGGGAGCTCGAGACCCAGTACTTC.

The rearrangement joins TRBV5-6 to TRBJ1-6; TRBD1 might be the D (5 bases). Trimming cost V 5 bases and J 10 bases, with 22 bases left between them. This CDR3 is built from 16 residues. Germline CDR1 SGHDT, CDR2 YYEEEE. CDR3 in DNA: TGTGCCAGCAGTAACAACTGGGGACCCCGAGGCTCACCCCTCCACTTT. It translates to CASSNNWGPRGSPLHF. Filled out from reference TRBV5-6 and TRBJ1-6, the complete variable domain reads DAGVTQSPTHLIKTRGQQVTLRCSPKSGHDTVSWYQQALGQGPQFIFQYYEEEERQRGNFPDRFSGHQFPNYSSELNVNALLLGDSALYLCASSNNWGPRGSPLHFGNGTRLTVT.

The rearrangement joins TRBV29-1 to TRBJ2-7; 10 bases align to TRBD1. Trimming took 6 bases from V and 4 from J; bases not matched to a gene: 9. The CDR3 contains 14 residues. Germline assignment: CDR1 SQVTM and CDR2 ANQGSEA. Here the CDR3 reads CSVRTGTGAYEQYF. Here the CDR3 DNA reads TGCAGCGTCCGCACCGGGACAGGGGCTTACGAGCAGTACTTC.

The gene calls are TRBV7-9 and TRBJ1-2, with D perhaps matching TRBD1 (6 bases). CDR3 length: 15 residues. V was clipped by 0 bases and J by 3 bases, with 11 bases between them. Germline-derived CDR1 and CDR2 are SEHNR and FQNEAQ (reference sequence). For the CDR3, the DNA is TGTGCCAGCAGCTTAGCCGGACAGCGGTACTATGGCTACACCTTC. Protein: CASSLAGQRYYGYTF.

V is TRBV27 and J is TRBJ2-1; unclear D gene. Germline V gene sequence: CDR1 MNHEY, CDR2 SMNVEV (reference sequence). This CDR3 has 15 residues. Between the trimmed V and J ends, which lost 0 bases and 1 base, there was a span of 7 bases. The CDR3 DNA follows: TGTGCCAGCAGTTTATCCTCGGGTTCCTACAATGAGCAGTTCTTC. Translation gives CASSLSSGSYNEQFF.

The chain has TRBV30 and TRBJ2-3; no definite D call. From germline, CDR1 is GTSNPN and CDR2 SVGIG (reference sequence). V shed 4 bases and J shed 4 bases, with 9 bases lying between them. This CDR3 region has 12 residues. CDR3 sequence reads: CAWTTSPDTQYF. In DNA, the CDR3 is TGTGCCTGGACCACTTCACCAGATACGCAGTATTTT.

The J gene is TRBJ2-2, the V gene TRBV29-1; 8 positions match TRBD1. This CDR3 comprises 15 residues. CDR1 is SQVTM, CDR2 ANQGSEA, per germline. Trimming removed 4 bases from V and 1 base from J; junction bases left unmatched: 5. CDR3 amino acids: CSVVFRGRNTGELFF. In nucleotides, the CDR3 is TGCAGCGTTGTTTTCAGGGGGCGGAACACCGGGGAGCTGTTTTTT.

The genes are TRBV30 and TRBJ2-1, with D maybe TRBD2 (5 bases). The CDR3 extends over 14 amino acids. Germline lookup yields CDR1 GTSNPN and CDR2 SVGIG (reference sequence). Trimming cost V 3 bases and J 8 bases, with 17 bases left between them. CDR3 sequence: CAWSPEAIWDEQFF. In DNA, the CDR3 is TGTGCCTGGAGCCCGGAGGCTATTTGGGATGAGCAGTTCTTC.

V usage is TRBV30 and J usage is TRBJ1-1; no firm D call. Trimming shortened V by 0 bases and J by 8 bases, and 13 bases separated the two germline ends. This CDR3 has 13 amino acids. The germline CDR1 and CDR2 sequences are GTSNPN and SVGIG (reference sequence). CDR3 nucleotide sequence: TGTGCCTGGAGTGTATTACGAGGACTAGAAGCTTTCTTT. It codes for CAWSVLRGLEAFF.

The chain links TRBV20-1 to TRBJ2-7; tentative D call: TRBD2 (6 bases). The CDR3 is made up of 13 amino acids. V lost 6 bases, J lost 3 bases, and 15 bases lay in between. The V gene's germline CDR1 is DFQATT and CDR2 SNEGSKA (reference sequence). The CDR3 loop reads CSAAGLVIYEQYF. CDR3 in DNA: TGCAGTGCCGCGGGACTTGTAATCTACGAGCAGTACTTC.

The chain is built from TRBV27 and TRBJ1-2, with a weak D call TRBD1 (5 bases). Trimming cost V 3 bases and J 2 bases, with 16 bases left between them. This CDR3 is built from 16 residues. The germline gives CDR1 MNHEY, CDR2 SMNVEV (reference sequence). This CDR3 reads CASSFYRSYGNYGYTF. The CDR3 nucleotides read TGTGCCAGCAGTTTTTACAGGTCCTATGGGAACTATGGCTACACCTTC.

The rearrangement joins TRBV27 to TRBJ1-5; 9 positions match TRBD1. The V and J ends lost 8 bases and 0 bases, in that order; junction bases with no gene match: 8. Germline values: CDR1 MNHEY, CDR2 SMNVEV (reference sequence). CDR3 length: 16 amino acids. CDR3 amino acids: CASGTGGVYSNQPQHF. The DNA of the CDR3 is TGTGCCAGCGGTACAGGGGGCGTTTATAGCAATCAGCCCCAGCATTTT.

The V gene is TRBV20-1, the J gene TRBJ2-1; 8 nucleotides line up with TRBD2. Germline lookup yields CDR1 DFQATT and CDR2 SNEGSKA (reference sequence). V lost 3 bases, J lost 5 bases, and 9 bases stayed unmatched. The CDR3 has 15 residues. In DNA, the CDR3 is TGCAGTGCTAGCGTCGGCGGGGGGATCGACAATGAGCAGTTCTTC. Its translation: CSASVGGGIDNEQFF.